These 18 T cell receptor beta chains were sequenced from one sample in a study of early T cells in non-severe SARS-CoV-2 infection. MiXCR was run by TCRdb on the 5' RACE reads, yielding one entry per CDR3 protein. The data show some 82,000 distinct CDR3 sequences, roughly 12% seen once. The sequences come from whole blood, collected at baseline. The receptors were gathered from an adult who was a healthcare worker with PCR-confirmed SARS-CoV-2 infection or an uninfected control (not recorded which).

The rearrangement links TRBV11-2 to TRBJ2-1, with 9 bases that match TRBD1. V dropped 3 bases and J dropped 4; count of bases not matched to a gene: 7. The germline V gene has CDR1 SGHAT and CDR2 FQNNGV. CDR3 length equals 16 residues. CDR3 region: CASSFHPGTGYNEQFF. The CDR3 nucleotides read TGTGCCAGCAGCTTCCACCCGGGGACAGGGTACAATGAGCAGTTCTTC.

This clonotype was seen a few times. V usage is TRBV5-5 and J usage is TRBJ2-3; 7 positions agree with TRBD2. The V and J ends lost 5 bases and 3 bases, in that order; junction bases with no gene match: 9. The CDR3 extends over 15 amino acids. Germline V lookup: CDR1 SGHKS, CDR2 YYEKEE (reference sequence). The CDR3 spells CASRRAGLNTDTQYF. The DNA for the CDR3 is TGTGCCAGCAGACGCGCGGGACTAAATACAGATACGCAGTATTTT.

The sample holds a few counts of this clonotype. The chain links TRBV15 to TRBJ2-1, with D possibly being TRBD2 (5 bases). The CDR3 consists of 16 residues. The germline V gene encodes CDR1 LNHNV and CDR2 YYDKDF (reference sequence). V shed 5 bases and J shed 7 bases, with 21 bases lying between them. DNA for the CDR3: TGTGCCACCAGCGGCGGACGGGGTTTAATCGGGAATGAGCAGTTCTTC. As protein: CATSGGRGLIGNEQFF.

The sample holds a few counts of this clonotype. The chain carries TRBV4-1 and TRBJ2-1; no clear D. CDR1 MGHRA and CDR2 YSYEKL come from the germline V gene. This CDR3 contains 14 residues. The germline V and J ends were trimmed by 1 base and 8 bases, with 12 bases remaining between them. The DNA of the CDR3 is TGCGCCAGCAGCCAAGTTGGCAGTGAGTATGAGCAGTTCTTC. Translated: CASSQVGSEYEQFF.

J is TRBJ2-3 and V is TRBV30; no firm D call. This CDR3 comprises 11 residues. Trimming pared 3 bases from V and 2 bases from J, leaving 3 bases between. Germline CDR1 GTSNPN, CDR2 SVGIG (reference sequence). Here the CDR3 DNA reads TGTGCCTGGAGGTACACAGATACGCAGTATTTT. Translated, it gives CAWRYTDTQYF.

The chain couples TRBV14 to TRBJ2-7; D is unresolved. CDR1 SGHDN and CDR2 FVKESK come from the germline V gene. Trimming left V 2 bases short and J 0 bases short, with 2 bases between. CDR3 length: 12 amino acids. The CDR3 DNA reads as TGTGCCAGCAGCCAACACTCCTACGAGCAGTACTTC. Translating gives CASSQHSYEQYF.

This clonotype was observed at least ten times. This sequence joins TRBV6-6 and TRBJ1-3; unclear D gene. Germline V lookup: CDR1 MNHNY, CDR2 SVGAGI (reference sequence). Trimming removed 1 base at V and 4 bases at J, with 8 bases between. The CDR3 is 14 residues long. CDR3 in DNA: TGTGCCAGCAGTTACTGGGATCCGGGAAACACCATATATTTT. It is translated as CASSYWDPGNTIYF.

The rearrangement joins TRBV29-1 to TRBJ1-2; D is possibly TRBD1 (6 bases). The CDR3 length is 17 residues. V was trimmed by 6 bases and J by 1 base, leaving 24 bases between them. Germline V lookup: CDR1 SQVTM, CDR2 ANQGSEA. The CDR3 bases are TGCAGCGTCTATAGGGGCGCTGGGGGGCTGAGTAACTATGGCTACACCTTC. This encodes CSVYRGAGGLSNYGYTF.

The J gene is TRBJ2-5, the V gene TRBV11-2, with TRBD1 matching over 8 bases. The CDR3 is 14 amino acids. Trimming cost V 7 bases and J 5 bases; bases outside gene matches: 9. Germline lookup yields CDR1 SGHAT and CDR2 FQNNGV. The chain's CDR3 is CASTEKDREETQYF. In DNA, the CDR3 is TGTGCCAGCACGGAAAAGGACAGGGAGGAGACCCAGTACTTC.

Only a few counts were recorded for this clonotype. This chain links TRBV20-1 with TRBJ2-7; perhaps TRBD2 as D (6 bases). Trimming pared 3 bases from V and 0 bases from J, leaving 15 bases between. Germline lookup yields CDR1 DFQATT and CDR2 SNEGSKA (reference sequence). The CDR3 runs to 15 residues. The CDR3 sequence: CSARGTGGGSYEQYF. In DNA, the CDR3 is TGCAGTGCTAGGGGGACTGGGGGTGGCTCCTACGAGCAGTACTTC.

This clonotype turned up a few times. The V call is TRBV7-3, the J call TRBJ1-1, with D unclear. The CDR3 totals 13 residues. The V end lost 1 base, the J end lost 4 bases, and 7 bases lay between the germline ends. Per germline, CDR1 SGHTA and CDR2 FQGTGA. The DNA for the CDR3 is TGTGCCAGCAGCTTAAGTGGGGTCACTGAAGCTTTCTTT. Translated, it gives CASSLSGVTEAFF. The full variable domain, with the rest looked up from reference TRBV7-3 and TRBJ1-1, is GAGVSQTPSNKVTEKGKYVELRCDPISGHTALYWYRQSLGQGPEFLIYFQGTGAADDSGLPNDRFFAVRPEGSVSTLKIQRTERGDSAVYLCASSLSGVTEAFFGQGTRLTVV.

This clonotype occurred a few times. The genes are TRBV7-2 and TRBJ2-7; D call uncertain. V gave up 5 bases and J gave up 0 bases, with 8 bases separating them. Germline V gene sequence: CDR1 SGHTA, CDR2 FQGNSA. This CDR3 spans 13 amino acids. In DNA, the CDR3 is TGTGCCAGCAGCCCCCGAGGCTCCTACGAGCAGTACTTC. It translates to CASSPRGSYEQYF.

This clonotype showed up many times. The rearrangement uses TRBV24-1 and TRBJ1-2; D possibly corresponds to TRBD1 (5 bases). In germline, CDR1 is KGHDR, CDR2 SFDVKD. V lost 5 bases and J 0 bases, leaving 12 bases between the germline ends. There are 15 residues in the CDR3. The CDR3 nucleotides are TGTGCCACCAGTGGCGGGGCGGACTCTAACTATGGCTACACCTTC. It translates to CATSGGADSNYGYTF.

This clonotype appeared many times. J is TRBJ2-7 and V is TRBV7-6; 15 bases are a match to TRBD2. From germline, CDR1 is SGHVS and CDR2 FNYEAQ. V was clipped by 5 bases and J by 6 bases; unmatched bases: 2. The CDR3 is 14 amino acids. CDR3 loop: CASSGTSGRSEQYF. The CDR3 DNA reads TGTGCCAGCAGCGGGACTAGCGGGAGGTCCGAGCAGTACTTC.

This clonotype was detected a few times. The J gene is TRBJ2-1, the V gene TRBV20-1; 8 nucleotides agree with TRBD2. Trimming at V came to 3 bases and at J to 6 bases, leaving 7 bases not matched to a gene. CDR1 DFQATT and CDR2 SNEGSKA come from the germline V gene (reference sequence). The CDR3 contains 14 residues. The CDR3 coding sequence is TGCAGTGCTAGTATCCTAGCGGGCCCCAATGAGCAGTTCTTC. Its translation: CSASILAGPNEQFF.

The table lists this clonotype with a few counts. This chain joins TRBV14 and TRBJ2-2, with D possibly matching TRBD1 (6 bases). CDR1 and CDR2 (germline): SGHDN, FVKESK. This CDR3 is built from 15 residues. The ends were cut back, 5 bases at V and 7 bases at J, with 17 bases in the middle. The CDR3 DNA follows: TGTGCCAGCAGCGCGCGCCCCAGGGGTGACGGGGAGCTGTTTTTT. This translates into CASSARPRGDGELFF. The full variable domain, its missing parts supplied by reference TRBV14 and TRBJ2-2, is EAGVTQFPSHSVIEKGQTVTLRCDPISGHDNLYWYRRVMGKEIKFLLHFVKESKQDESGMPNNRFLAERTGGTYSTLKVQPAELEDSGVYFCASSARPRGDGELFFGEGSRLTVL.

The chain couples TRBV27 to TRBJ2-3; D gene uncertain. CDR1 is MNHEY, CDR2 SMNVEV, per germline (reference sequence). Trimming cost V 7 bases and J 1 base, with 9 bases left between them. The CDR3 totals 13 residues. CDR3: CASTPWGTDTQYF. The CDR3 region has the DNA TGTGCCAGCACGCCCTGGGGCACAGATACGCAGTATTTT.

Many counts were recorded for this clonotype. V usage is TRBV6-5 and J usage is TRBJ1-6; D gene uncertain. Germline CDR1 reads MNHEY; CDR2 reads SVGAGI. Trimming cost V 5 bases and J 2 bases, with 13 bases left between them. The CDR3 runs 16 residues. CDR3 in DNA: TGTGCCAGCAGTGCCAACCCGGGCACCTATAATTCACCCCTCCACTTT. The encoded protein is CASSANPGTYNSPLHF.